This T cell receptor beta chain stems from a study of T cell repertoires in cytomegalovirus infection. Study at large: Evidence of both CMV infection and a matching HLA type came from public TCR beta signatures.

Germline CDR1 reads SGDLS; CDR2 reads YYNGEE. This CDR3 spans 17 amino acids. The V end was cut by 4 bases, the J end by 6 bases, with 20 bases between. In the case of this clonotype: Its antigen is not identified.

One entry per CDR3 protein, called by TCRdb with MiXCR from the reads. The sample has roughly 250,000 distinct CDR3 sequences, 20% to 25% seen once; the top ten hold 15% to 20%. Study-wide results and limits: Frequencies of public TCR beta families were cumulated, and this identified carriers of CMV plus the relevant HLA. CMV-specific HLA-C-restricted TCR beta clonotypes dominated the ex vivo response.

The chain joins TRBV9 to TRBJ1-6, with D possibly TRBD1 on 5 matching bases. Sequencing used CD8+ T cells from PBMCs. The origin of this receptor is a human donor in good health (CMV status not recorded). Some clones in this sample may be carry-over from other donors' samples. The chain's CDR3 is CASSSSPAGNANSPLHF. CDR3 bases: TGTGCCAGCAGCTCTAGTCCGGCAGGGAACGCTAATTCACCCCTCCACTTT.